This T cell receptor (beta chain) was found in a study of shared clonotypes between healthy human individuals. TCRdb keeps only in-frame clones here, not all; method: immunoSEQ multiplex PCR. The table has 550,000 to 750,000 clones, about 90% seen once. Naive CD8 isolation took CD45RO-negative cells positively selected for CCR7 and excluded terminally differentiated effector memory CD45RA+ cells. The CDR3 sequence is 14 residues long. Trimming cost V 5 bases and J 8 bases, with 15 bases left between them. The germline V gene has CDR1 SGHTA and CDR2 FQGNSA. What was sequenced was naive CD8+ T cells sorted from blood. The chain has TRBV7-2 and TRBJ1-4, with unresolved D. The source of this sequence is a man aged 30 to 45 in good health. DNA for the CDR3: TGTGCCAGCAGCCCCGTTCTGGAGAGGGAAAAACTGTTTTTT. This encodes CASSPVLEREKLFF. Based on the CDR3 plus reference TRBV7-2 and TRBJ1-4, the full variable domain is GAGVSQSPSNKVTEKGKDVELRCDPISGHTALYWYRQSLGQGLEFLIYFQGNSAPDKSGLPSDRFSAERTGGSVSTLTIQRTQQEDSAVYLCASSPVLEREKLFFGSGTQLSVL.